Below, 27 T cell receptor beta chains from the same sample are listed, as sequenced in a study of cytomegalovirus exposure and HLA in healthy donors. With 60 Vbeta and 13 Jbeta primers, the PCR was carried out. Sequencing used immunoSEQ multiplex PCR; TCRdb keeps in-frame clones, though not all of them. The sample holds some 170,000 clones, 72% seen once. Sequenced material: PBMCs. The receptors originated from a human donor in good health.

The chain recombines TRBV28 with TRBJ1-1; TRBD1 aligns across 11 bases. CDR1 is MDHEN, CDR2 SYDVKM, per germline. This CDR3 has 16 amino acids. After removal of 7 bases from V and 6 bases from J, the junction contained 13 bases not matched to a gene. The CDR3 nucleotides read TGTGCCAGCACCGACGGGACAGGGGGGCCTAGGGCTGAAGCTTTCTTT. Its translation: CASTDGTGGPRAEAFF.

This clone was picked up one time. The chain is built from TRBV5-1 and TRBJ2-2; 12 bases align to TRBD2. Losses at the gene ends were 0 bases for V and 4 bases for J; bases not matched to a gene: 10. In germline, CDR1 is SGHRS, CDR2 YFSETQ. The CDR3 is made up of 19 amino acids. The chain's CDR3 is CASSLGLAGASSGTGELFF. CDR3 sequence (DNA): TGCGCCAGCAGCTTGGGACTAGCGGGGGCCTCGAGTGGCACCGGGGAGCTGTTTTTT.

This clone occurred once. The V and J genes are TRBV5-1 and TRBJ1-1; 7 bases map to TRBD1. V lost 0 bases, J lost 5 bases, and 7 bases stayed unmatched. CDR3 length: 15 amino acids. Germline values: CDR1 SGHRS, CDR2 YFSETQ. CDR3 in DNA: TGCGCCAGCAGCTTGGGAGGAGGGGGCCCTACTGAAGCTTTCTTT. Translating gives CASSLGGGGPTEAFF.

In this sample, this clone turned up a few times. This CDR3 is CASSSMSTEAFF. In DNA, the CDR3 is TGTGCCAGCAGCAGCATGAGCACTGAAGCTTTCTTT. The chain couples TRBV5-4 to TRBJ1-1; D unresolved. The ends were cut back, 4 bases at V and 4 bases at J, with 8 bases in the middle. The CDR3 is made up of 12 amino acids. Per the germline V gene, CDR1 is SGHNT and CDR2 is YYREEE (reference sequence).

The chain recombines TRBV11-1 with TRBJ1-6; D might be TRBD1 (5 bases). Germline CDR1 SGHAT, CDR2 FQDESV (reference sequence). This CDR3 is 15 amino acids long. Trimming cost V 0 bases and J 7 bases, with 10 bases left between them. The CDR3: CASSLARQGNSPLHF. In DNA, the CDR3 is TGTGCCAGCAGCTTAGCACGGCAGGGCAATTCACCCCTCCACTTT.

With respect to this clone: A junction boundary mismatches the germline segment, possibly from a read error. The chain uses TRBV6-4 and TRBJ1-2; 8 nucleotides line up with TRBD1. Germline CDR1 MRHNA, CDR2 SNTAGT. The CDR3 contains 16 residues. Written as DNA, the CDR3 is TGTGCCAGCAGTTACTCCCCCGAAGCAGGGGGCAGTGGCTACACCTTC. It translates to CASSYSPEAGGSGYTF.

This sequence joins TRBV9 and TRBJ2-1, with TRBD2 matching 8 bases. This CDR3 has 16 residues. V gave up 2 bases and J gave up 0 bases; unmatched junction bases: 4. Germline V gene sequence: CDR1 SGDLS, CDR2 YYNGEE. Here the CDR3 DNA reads TGTGCCAGCAGCGTCAACAGCGGGAGCTCCTACAATGAGCAGTTCTTC. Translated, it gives CASSVNSGSSYNEQFF.

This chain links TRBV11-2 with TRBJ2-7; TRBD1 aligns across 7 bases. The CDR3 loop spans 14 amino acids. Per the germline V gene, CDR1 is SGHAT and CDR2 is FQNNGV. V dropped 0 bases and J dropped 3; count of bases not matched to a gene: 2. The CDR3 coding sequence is TGTGCCAGCAGCTTAGAGAACAGGGGCTACGAGCAGTACTTC. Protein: CASSLENRGYEQYF.

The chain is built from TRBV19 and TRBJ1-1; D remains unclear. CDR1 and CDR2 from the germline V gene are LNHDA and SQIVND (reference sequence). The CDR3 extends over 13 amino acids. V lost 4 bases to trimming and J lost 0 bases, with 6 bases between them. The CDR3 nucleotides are TGTGCCAGTAGTACGCAGTTGAACACTGAAGCTTTCTTT. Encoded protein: CASSTQLNTEAFF.

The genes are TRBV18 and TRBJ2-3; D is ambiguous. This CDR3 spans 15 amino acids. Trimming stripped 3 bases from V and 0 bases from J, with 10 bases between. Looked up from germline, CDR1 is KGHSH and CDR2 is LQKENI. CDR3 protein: CASSPLADSTDTQYF. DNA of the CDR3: TGTGCCAGCTCACCTCTTGCGGATAGCACAGATACGCAGTATTTT. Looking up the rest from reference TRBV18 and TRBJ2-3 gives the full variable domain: NAGVMQNPRHLVRRRGQEARLRCSPMKGHSHVYWYRQLPEEGLKFMVYLQKENIIDESGMPKERFSAEFPKEGPSILRIQQVVRGDSAAYFCASSPLADSTDTQYFGPGTRLTVL.

The CDR3 bases are TGTGCCAGCAGCTTAGGTCCGGACACCTACGAGCAGTACTTC. The encoded protein is CASSLGPDTYEQYF. This chain uses TRBV7-2 with TRBJ2-7, with D maybe TRBD1 (5 bases). The CDR3 extends over 14 amino acids. The germline V and J ends were trimmed by 1 base and 2 bases, with 9 bases remaining between them. Germline CDR1 is SGHTA and CDR2 is FQGNSA.

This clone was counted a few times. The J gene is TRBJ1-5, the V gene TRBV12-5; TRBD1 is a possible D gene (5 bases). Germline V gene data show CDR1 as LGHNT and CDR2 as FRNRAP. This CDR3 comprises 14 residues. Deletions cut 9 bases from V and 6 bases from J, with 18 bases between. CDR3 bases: TGTGCTAGCTCTCTCCGACAGATGGGTCAGCCCCAGCATTTT. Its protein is CASSLRQMGQPQHF. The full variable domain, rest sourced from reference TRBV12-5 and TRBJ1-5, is DARVTQTPRHKVTEMGQEVTMRCQPILGHNTVFWYRQTMMQGLELLAYFRNRAPLDDSGMPKDRFSAEMPDATLATLKIQPSEPRDSAVYFCASSLRQMGQPQHFGDGTRLSIL.

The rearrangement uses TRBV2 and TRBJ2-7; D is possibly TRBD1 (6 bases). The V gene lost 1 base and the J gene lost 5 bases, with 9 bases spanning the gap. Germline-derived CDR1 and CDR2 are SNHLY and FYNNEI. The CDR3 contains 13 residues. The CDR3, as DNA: TGTGCCAGCAGTGAAGGACAGGCCAACGAGCAGTACTTC. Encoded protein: CASSEGQANEQYF.

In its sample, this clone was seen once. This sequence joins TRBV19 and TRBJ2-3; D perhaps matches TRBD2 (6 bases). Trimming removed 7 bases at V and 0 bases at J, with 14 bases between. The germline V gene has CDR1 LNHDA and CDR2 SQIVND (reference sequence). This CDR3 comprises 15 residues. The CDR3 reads CASTGSGHSTDTQYF. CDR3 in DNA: TGTGCCAGTACGGGAAGCGGGCACAGCACAGATACGCAGTATTTT.

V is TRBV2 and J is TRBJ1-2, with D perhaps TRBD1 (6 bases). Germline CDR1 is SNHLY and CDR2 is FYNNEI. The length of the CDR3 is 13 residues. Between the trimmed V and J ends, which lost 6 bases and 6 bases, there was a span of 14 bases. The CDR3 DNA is TGTGCCAGCAGCTACACAGGGCTCAATGGCTACACCTTC. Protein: CASSYTGLNGYTF.

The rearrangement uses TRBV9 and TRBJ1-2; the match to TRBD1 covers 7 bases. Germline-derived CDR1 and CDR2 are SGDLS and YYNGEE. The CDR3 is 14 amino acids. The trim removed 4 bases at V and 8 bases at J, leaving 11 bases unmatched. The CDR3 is CASSPWDRPLGYTF. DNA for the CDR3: TGTGCCAGCAGCCCCTGGGACAGACCGTTGGGCTACACCTTC.

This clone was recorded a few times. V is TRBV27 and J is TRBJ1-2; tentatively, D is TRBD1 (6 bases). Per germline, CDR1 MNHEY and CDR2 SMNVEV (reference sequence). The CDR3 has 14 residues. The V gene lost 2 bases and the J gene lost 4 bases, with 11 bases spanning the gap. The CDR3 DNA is TGTGCCAGCAGTTTAGACAGGACTTCCTATGGCTACACCTTC. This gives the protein CASSLDRTSYGYTF.

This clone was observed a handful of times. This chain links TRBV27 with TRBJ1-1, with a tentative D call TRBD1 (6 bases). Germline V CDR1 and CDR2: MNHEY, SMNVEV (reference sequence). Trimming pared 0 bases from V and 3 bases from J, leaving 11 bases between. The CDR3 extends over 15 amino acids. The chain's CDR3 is CASSLSKTGYTEAFF. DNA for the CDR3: TGTGCCAGCAGTTTATCGAAGACAGGATACACTGAAGCTTTCTTT.

The CDR3 is CASSFGGNGGYTF. CDR3 nucleotides: TGCGCCAGCAGCTTTGGGGGGAATGGGGGCTACACCTTC. The chain has TRBV5-1 and TRBJ1-2; tentative D call: TRBD1 (5 bases). There are 13 residues in the CDR3. The V and J ends lost 2 bases and 8 bases respectively, with 13 bases between them. The germline CDR1 and CDR2 sequences are SGHRS and YFSETQ. Full variable domain (outside the CDR3, taken from reference TRBV5-1 and TRBJ1-2): KAGVTQTPRYLIKTRGQQVTLSCSPISGHRSVSWYQQTPGQGLQFLFEYFSETQRNKGNFPGRFSGRQFSNSRSEMNVSTLELGDSALYLCASSFGGNGGYTFGSGTRLTVV.

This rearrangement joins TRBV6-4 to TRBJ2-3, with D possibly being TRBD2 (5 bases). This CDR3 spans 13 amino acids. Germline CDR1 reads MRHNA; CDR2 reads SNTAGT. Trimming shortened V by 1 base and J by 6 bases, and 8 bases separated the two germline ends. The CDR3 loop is CASSDLASDTQYF. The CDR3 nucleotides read TGTGCCAGCAGTGACTTGGCTAGCGATACGCAGTATTTT.

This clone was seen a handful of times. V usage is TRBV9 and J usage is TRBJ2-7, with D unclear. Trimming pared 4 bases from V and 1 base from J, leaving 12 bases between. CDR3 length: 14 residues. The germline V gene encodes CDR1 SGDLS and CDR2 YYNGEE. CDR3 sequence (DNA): TGTGCCAGCAGCACAACGGGTCTATCCTACGAGCAGTACTTC. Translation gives CASSTTGLSYEQYF.

The CDR3 loop reads CASSSGTGGYNGYTF. CDR3 DNA sequence: TGTGCCAGCAGTTCCGGGACAGGGGGCTATAATGGCTACACCTTC. This chain joins TRBV2 and TRBJ1-2; 12 nucleotides agree with TRBD1. In germline, CDR1 is SNHLY, CDR2 FYNNEI. The CDR3 length is 15 residues. V shed 5 bases, J shed 6 bases, and the junction held 7 bases outside the gene matches.

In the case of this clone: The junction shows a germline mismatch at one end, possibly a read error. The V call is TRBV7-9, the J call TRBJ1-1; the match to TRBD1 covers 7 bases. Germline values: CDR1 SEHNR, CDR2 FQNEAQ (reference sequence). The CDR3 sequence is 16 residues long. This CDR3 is CSSSTGTEPHTTEAFF. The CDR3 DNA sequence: TGTTCCAGCAGCACTGGGACAGAGCCTCACACCACTGAAGCTTTCTTT.

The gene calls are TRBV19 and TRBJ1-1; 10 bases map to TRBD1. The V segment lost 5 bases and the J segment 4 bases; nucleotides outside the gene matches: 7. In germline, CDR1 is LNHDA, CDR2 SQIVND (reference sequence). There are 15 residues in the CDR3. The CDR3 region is CASSWTGQGSTEAFF. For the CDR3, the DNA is TGTGCCAGTAGTTGGACGGGACAGGGGAGCACTGAAGCTTTCTTT.

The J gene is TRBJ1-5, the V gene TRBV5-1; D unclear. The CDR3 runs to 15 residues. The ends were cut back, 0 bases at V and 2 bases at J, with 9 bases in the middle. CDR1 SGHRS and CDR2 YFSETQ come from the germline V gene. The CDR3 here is CASSLGGQGNQPQHF. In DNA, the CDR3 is TGCGCCAGCAGCTTGGGTGGGCAGGGCAATCAGCCCCAGCATTTT.

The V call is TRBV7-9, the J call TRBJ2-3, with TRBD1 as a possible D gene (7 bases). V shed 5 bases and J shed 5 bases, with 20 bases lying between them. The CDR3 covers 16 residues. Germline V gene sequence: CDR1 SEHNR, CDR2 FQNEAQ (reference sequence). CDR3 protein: CASSRGWQGGGDTQYF. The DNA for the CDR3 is TGTGCCAGCAGCCGCGGGTGGCAGGGGGGTGGAGATACGCAGTATTTT.

CDR3 coding DNA: TGTGCCAGCAGTTGGGCGGCGGGGGGGCCCGAAACCCAGTACTTC. Encoded protein: CASSWAAGGPETQYF. The chain uses TRBV6-6 and TRBJ2-5; 9 bases map to TRBD2. The junction had 11 bases not matched to a gene; V was cut back by 4 bases and J by 8 bases. CDR3 size: 15 residues. In germline, CDR1 is MNHNY, CDR2 SVGAGI (reference sequence).